This T cell receptor (beta chain) is drawn from a study of early T cells in non-severe SARS-CoV-2 infection. Study observations and caveats: Missing private and CD4 specificities, VDJdb matching favored anti-spike CD8 responses.

TCRdb passed the 5' RACE reads through MiXCR, listing each CDR3 protein once. The sample carries around 57,000 distinct CDR3 sequences, 6.2% recorded once. Trimming took 4 bases from V and 6 from J, leaving 14 bases between them. The germline V gene encodes CDR1 SGHRS and CDR2 YFSETQ. The length of the CDR3 is 14 residues. On this clonotype itself: The antigen is undetermined.

This chain connects TRBV5-1 to TRBJ2-1; D possibly uses TRBD1 or TRBD2 (5 bases each). The receptor's source is an adult who was a healthcare worker with PCR-confirmed SARS-CoV-2 infection or an uninfected control (not recorded which). The sample consisted of whole blood. CDR3 residues: CASSVRDPGNEQFF. CDR3 in DNA: TGCGCCAGCAGCGTCCGGGACCCCGGCAATGAGCAGTTCTTC.